This T cell receptor (beta chain) comes out of a study of T cells in Graves' hyperthyroidism and ophthalmopathy. RNA transcripts yielded amplified TCR beta CDR3 regions. The primer set for the first-round RT-PCR of the TCR CDR3 was HTBI. MiXCR, applied by TCRdb to the multiplex PCR reads, yields one record per CDR3 protein. The sample carries hundreds of thousands of distinct CDR3 sequences, 38% recorded once. Turning to this clonotype: Its antigen is still unknown.

With 2 bases removed from V and 5 bases from J, the gap between germline ends came to 15 bases. CDR1 is DFQATT and CDR2 is SNEGSKA in the germline V gene (reference sequence). The CDR3 has 14 residues. Study outcomes and limitations: Most thyroid clonotypes expanded above 0.001 appeared in blood too. A model of 13 V-J features distinguished ophthalmopathy from stable hyperthyroidism.

What was sequenced was blood. The chain carries TRBV20-1 and TRBJ1-1, with a possible D match to TRBD1 (6 bases). This clonotype was sampled from a man in his late teens or twenties with Graves' hyperthyroidism. The CDR3 sequence is CSARLAGGRTEAFF. For the CDR3, the DNA is TGCAGTGCTAGACTAGCGGGGGGGCGAACTGAAGCTTTCTTT.